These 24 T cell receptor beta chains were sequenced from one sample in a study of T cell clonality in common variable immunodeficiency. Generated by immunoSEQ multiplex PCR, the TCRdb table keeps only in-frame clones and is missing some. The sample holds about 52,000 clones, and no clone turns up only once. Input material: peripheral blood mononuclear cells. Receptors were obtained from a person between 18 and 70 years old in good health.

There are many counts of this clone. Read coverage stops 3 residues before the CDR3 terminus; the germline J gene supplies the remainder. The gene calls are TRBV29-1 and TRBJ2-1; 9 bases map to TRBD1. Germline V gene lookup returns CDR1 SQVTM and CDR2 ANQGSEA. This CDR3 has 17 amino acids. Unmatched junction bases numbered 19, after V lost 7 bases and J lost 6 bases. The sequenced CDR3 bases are TGCAGCGCGCGGAAGGACAGGGGACGAGCGGGTCGCAATGAG. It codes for CSARKDRGRAGRNE. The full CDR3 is CSARKDRGRAGRNEQFF.

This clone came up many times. CDR3 bases read: TGCGCCAGCAGCCCCGTAGCGGGAGAAGGCACCGGGGAG. Protein sequence: CASSPVAGEGTGE. From start to end, the CDR3 is CASSPVAGEGTGELFF. V and J are TRBV5-1 and TRBJ2-2; 9 bases agree with TRBD2. With the read ending 3 residues before the CDR3 end, the germline J gene is used to fill in that end. This CDR3 spans 16 amino acids. The germline V gene has CDR1 SGHRS and CDR2 YFSETQ. The junction had 8 bases not matched to a gene; V was cut back by 4 bases and J by 4 bases.

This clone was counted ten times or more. This CDR3 is CASSEAKGQGSEKLFF. The part of the CDR3 DNA that was read is TGTGCCAGCAGTGAAGCAAAGGGACAGGGGAGTGAAAAA. The chain links TRBV6-1 to TRBJ1-4; 10 bases fit TRBD1. The read comes to an end 3 residues before the CDR3 does, leaving the germline J gene to fill in the end. V lost 0 bases to trimming and J lost 7 bases; unmatched junction nucleotides: 5. The CDR3 extends over 16 amino acids. CDR1 and CDR2 from the germline V gene are MNHNS and SASEGT.

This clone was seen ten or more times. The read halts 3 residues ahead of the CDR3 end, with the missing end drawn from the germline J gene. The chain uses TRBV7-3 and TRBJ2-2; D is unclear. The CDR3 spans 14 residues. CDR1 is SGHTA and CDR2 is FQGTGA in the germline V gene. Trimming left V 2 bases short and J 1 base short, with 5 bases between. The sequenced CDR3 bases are TGTGCCAGCAGCTTACAGATGAACACCGGGGAG. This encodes CASSLQMNTGE. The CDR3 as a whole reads CASSLQMNTGELFF.

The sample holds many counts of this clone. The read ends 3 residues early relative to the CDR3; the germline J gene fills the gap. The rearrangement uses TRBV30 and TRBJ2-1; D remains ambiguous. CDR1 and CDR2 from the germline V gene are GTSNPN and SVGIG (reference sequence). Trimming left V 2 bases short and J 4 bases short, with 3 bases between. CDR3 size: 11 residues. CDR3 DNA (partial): TGTGCCTGGAGTTATTACAATGAG. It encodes CAWSYYNE. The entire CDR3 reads CAWSYYNEQFF. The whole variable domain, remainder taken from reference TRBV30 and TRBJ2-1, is SQTIHQWPATLVQPVGSPLSLECTVEGTSNPNLYWYRQAAGRGLQLLFYSVGIGQISSEVPQNLSASRPQDRQFILSSKKLLLSDSGFYLCAWSYYNEQFFGPGTRLTVL.

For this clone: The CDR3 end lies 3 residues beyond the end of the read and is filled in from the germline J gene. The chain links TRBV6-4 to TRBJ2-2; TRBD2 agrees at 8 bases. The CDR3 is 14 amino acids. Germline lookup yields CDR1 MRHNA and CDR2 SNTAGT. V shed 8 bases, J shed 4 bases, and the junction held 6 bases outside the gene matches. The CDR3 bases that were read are TGTGCCAGCGAGCGGGAGTTGGGCACCGGGGAG. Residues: CASERELGTGE. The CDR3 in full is CASERELGTGELFF.

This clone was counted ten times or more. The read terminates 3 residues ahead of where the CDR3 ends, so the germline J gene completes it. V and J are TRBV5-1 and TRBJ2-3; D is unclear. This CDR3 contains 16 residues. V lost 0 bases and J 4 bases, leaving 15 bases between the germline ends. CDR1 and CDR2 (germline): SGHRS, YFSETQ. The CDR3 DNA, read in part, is TGCGCCAGCAGCTTGGCCCCTCTAGTGCCGGCAGATACG. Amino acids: CASSLAPLVPADT. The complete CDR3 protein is CASSLAPLVPADTQYF.

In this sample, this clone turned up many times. The CDR3 DNA, read in part, is TGTGCCAGCAGAGAGGGACTAGCGGAATCCTACGAG. Translation: CASREGLAESYE. The full CDR3 reads CASREGLAESYEQYF. The V call is TRBV2, the J call TRBJ2-7, with TRBD2 matching over 11 bases. The read comes to an end 3 residues before the CDR3 does, leaving the germline J gene to fill in the end. V lost 6 bases and J lost 1; bases outside the gene matches: 5. The CDR3 covers 15 residues. The germline CDR1 and CDR2 sequences are SNHLY and FYNNEI.

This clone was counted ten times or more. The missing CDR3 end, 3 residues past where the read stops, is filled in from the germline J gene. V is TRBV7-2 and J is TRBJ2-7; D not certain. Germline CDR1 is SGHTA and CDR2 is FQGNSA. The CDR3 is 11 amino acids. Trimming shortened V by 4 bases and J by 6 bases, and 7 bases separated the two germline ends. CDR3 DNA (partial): TGTGCCAGCAGCTACTCCGGCGAG. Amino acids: CASSYSGE. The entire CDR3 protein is CASSYSGEQYF.

CDR3 bases read: TGTGCCAGCAGCTTAGGCGCAGGGGGCACGAATGAG. Translation: CASSLGAGGTNE. The whole CDR3 protein reads CASSLGAGGTNEQFF. The chain links TRBV7-9 to TRBJ2-1; 8 nucleotides agree with TRBD1. Read sequence stops 3 residues before the CDR3 end, and the germline J gene provides the missing end. The germline V gene encodes CDR1 SEHNR and CDR2 FQNEAQ (reference sequence). V trimming: 1 base; J trimming: 7 bases; junction bases outside the gene matches: 6. The CDR3 length is 15 residues.

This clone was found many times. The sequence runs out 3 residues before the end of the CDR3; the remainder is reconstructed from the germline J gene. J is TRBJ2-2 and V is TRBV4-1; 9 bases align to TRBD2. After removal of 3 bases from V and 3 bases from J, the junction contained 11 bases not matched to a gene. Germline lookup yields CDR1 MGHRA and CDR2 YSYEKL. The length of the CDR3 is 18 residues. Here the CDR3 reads CASSHLGGLASHTGELFF. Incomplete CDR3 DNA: TGCGCCAGCAGCCATCTCGGTGGACTAGCGTCCCACACCGGGGAG.

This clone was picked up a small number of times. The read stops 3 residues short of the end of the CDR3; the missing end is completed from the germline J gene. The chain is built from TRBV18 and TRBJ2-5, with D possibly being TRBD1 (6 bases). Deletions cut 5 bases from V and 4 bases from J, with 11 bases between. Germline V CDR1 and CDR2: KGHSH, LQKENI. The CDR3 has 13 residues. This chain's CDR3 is CASSLGALETQYF. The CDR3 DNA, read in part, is TGTGCCAGCTCATTGGGGGCACTAGAGACC.

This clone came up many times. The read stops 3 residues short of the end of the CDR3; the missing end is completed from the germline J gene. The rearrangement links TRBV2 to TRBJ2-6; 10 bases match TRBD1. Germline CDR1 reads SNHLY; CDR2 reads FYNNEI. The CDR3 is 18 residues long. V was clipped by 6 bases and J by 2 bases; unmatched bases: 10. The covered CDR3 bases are TGTGCCAGCAGCAAATCGGGACAGGGGTTTACTGGGGCCAACGTC. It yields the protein CASSKSGQGFTGANV. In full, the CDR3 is CASSKSGQGFTGANVLTF. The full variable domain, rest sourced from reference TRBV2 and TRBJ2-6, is EPEVTQTPSHQVTQMGQEVILRCVPISNHLYFYWYRQILGQKVEFLVSFYNNEISEKSEIFDDQFSVERPDGSNFTLKIRSTKLEDSAMYFCASSKSGQGFTGANVLTFGAGSRLTVL.

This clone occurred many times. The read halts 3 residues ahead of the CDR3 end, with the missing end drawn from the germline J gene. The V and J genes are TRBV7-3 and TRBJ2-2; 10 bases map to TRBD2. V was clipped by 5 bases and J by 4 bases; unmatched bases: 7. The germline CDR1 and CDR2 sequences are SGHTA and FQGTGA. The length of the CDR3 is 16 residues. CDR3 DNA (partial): TGTGCCAGCAGCGAGGATGGGACTAGCGTCACCGGGGAG. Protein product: CASSEDGTSVTGE. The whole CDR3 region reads CASSEDGTSVTGELFF.

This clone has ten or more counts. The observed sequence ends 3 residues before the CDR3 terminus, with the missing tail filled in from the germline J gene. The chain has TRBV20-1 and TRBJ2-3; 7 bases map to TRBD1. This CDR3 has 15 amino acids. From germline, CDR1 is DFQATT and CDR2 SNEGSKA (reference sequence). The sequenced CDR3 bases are TGCAGTGCAAAGCCTTGGGACAGAGGTGAAGAGACG. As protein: CSAKPWDRGEET. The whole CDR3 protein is CSAKPWDRGEETQYF.

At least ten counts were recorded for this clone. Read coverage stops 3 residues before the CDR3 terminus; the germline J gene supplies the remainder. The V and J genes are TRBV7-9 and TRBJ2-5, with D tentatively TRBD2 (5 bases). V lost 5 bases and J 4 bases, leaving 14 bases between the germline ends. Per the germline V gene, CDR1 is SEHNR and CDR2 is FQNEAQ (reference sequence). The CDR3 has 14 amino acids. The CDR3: CASSPRGEGETQYF. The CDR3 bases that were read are TGTGCCAGCAGCCCCCGGGGTGAAGGAGAGACC.

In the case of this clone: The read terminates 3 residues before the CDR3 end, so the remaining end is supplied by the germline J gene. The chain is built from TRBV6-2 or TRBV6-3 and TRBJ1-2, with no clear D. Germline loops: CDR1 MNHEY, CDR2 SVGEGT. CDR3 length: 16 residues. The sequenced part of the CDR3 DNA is TGTGCCAGCAGTTCAACTCTAGCGGAGATCTACAATGAC. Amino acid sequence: CASSSTLAEIYND. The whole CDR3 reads CASSSTLAEIYNDYTF.

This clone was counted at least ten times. Incomplete CDR3 DNA: TGTGCCAGCGGCATGAACAGGGTCGGTCAGCCC. Residues: CASGMNRVGQP. In full, the CDR3 is CASGMNRVGQPQHF. This sequence joins TRBV6-2 or TRBV6-3 and TRBJ1-5; D is perhaps TRBD1 (6 bases). The read ends 3 residues early relative to the CDR3; the germline J gene fills the gap. Trimming pared 8 bases from V and 6 bases from J, leaving 17 bases between. The CDR3 covers 14 residues. Germline CDR1 reads MNHEY; CDR2 reads SVGEGT.

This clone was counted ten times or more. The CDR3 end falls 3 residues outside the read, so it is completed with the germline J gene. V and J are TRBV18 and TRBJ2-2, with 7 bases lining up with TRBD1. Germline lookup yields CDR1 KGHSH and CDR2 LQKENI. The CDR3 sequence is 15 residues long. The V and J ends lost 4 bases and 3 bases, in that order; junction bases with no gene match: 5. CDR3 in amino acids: CASSRQGRYTGELFF. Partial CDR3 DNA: TGTGCCAGCTCACGACAGGGAAGATACACCGGGGAG. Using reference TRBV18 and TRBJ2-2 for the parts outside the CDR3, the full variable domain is NAGVMQNPRHLVRRRGQEARLRCSPMKGHSHVYWYRQLPEEGLKFMVYLQKENIIDESGMPKERFSAEFPKEGPSILRIQQVVRGDSAAYFCASSRQGRYTGELFFGEGSRLTVL.

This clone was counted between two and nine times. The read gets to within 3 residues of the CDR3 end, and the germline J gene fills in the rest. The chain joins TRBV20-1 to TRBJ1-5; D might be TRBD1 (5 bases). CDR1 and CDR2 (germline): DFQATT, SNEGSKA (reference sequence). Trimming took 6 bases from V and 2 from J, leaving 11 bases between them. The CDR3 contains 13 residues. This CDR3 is CSAPGGGNQPQHF. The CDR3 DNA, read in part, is TGCAGTGCCCCGGGGGGGGGCAATCAGCCC.

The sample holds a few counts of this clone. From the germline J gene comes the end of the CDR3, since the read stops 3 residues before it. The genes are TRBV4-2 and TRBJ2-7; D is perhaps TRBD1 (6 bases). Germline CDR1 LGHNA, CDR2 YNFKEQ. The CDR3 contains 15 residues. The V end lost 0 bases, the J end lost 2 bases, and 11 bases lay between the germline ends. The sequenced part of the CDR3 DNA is TGTGCCAGCAGCCAAGATGGGGGCCGAGCCTACGAG. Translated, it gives CASSQDGGRAYE. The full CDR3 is CASSQDGGRAYEQYF.

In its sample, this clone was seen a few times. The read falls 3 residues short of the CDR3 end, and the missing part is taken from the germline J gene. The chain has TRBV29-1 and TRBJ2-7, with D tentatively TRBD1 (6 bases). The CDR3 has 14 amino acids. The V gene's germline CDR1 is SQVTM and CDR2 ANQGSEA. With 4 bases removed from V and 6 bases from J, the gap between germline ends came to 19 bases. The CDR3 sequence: CSVGVSHRDGEQYF. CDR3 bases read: TGCAGCGTTGGAGTCTCTCACAGGGACGGCGAG.

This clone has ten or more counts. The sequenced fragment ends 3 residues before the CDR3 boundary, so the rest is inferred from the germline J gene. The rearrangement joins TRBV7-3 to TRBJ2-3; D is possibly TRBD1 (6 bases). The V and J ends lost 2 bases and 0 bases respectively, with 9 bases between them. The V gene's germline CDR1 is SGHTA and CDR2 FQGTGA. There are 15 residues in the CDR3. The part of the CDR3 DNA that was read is TGTGCCAGCAGCTTATCGGACAGTAGCACAGATACG. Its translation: CASSLSDSSTDT. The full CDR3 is CASSLSDSSTDTQYF. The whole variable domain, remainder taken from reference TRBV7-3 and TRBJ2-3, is GAGVSQTPSNKVTEKGKYVELRCDPISGHTALYWYRQSLGQGPEFLIYFQGTGAADDSGLPNDRFFAVRPEGSVSTLKIQRTERGDSAVYLCASSLSDSSTDTQYFGPGTRLTVL.

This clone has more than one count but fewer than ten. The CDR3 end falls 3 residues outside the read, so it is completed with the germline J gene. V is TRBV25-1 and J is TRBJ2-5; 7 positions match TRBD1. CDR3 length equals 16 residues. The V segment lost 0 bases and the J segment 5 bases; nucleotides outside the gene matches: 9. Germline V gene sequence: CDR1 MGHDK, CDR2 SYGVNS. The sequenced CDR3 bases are TGTGCCAGCAGTGAATACGGGACAGTGGGCAGGGAGACC. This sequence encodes CASSEYGTVGRET. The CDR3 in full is CASSEYGTVGRETQYF.